Below are 24 T cell receptor beta chains sequenced from a single sample in a study of early T cells in non-severe SARS-CoV-2 infection. Each CDR3 protein is one row after TCRdb ran MiXCR on the 5' RACE reads. The profile shows approximately 74,000 distinct CDR3 sequences, 13% to 15% of them singletons. Sequenced sample: whole blood. The receptors stem from an adult who was a healthcare worker with PCR-confirmed SARS-CoV-2 infection or an uninfected control (not recorded which).

This clonotype was seen repeatedly, ten times or more. CDR3 region: CSAKADEYTEAFF. The CDR3 nucleotides are TGCAGCGCCAAGGCTGATGAGTACACTGAAGCTTTCTTT. V gene TRBV29-1 combines with J gene TRBJ1-1; D unclear. Trimming removed 7 bases from V and 3 bases from J, with 15 bases in between. There are 13 residues in the CDR3. Per the germline V gene, CDR1 is SQVTM and CDR2 is ANQGSEA.

The sample holds a few counts of this clonotype. DNA of the CDR3: TGTGCCAGCAGTTTATCCGGGGGGGCCGCCGAGCAGTACTTC. Translating it yields CASSLSGGAAEQYF. The chain combines TRBV12-3 or TRBV12-4 with TRBJ2-7, with TRBD2 identical over 8 bases. The V segment lost 2 bases and the J segment 6 bases; nucleotides outside the gene matches: 6. The CDR3 runs 14 residues.

The CDR3 loop is CASSLALSGSDGYTF. DNA for the CDR3: TGCGCCAGCAGCTTGGCATTGTCAGGGAGCGATGGCTACACCTTC. J is TRBJ1-2 and V is TRBV5-1, with D perhaps TRBD1 (5 bases). The ends were cut back, 0 bases at V and 6 bases at J, with 15 bases in the middle. Germline CDR1 is SGHRS and CDR2 is YFSETQ. The CDR3 consists of 15 residues.

This clonotype has more than one count but fewer than ten. The chain couples TRBV6-6 to TRBJ2-2; D might be TRBD1 or TRBD2, each matching 5 bases. V was cut by 0 bases and J by 7 bases, with 6 bases left in between. This CDR3 spans 13 amino acids. Germline CDR1 is MNHNY and CDR2 is SVGAGI (reference sequence). The chain's CDR3 is CASSYSRGGELFF. Written as DNA, the CDR3 is TGTGCCAGCAGTTACTCGAGGGGCGGGGAGCTGTTTTTT.

The chain carries TRBV5-4 and TRBJ1-2, with D perhaps matching TRBD1 (5 bases). The V gene lost 4 bases and the J gene lost 3 bases, with 16 bases spanning the gap. The CDR3 is 15 residues long. Germline V lookup: CDR1 SGHNT, CDR2 YYREEE (reference sequence). The CDR3 region is CASSPPPGTDYGYTF. The DNA of the CDR3 is TGTGCCAGCAGCCCCCCGCCAGGGACCGACTATGGCTACACCTTC.

The sample holds many counts of this clonotype. J is TRBJ2-2 and V is TRBV12-3 or TRBV12-4, with D unclear. V shed 3 bases and J shed 3 bases, with 8 bases lying between them. The CDR3 extends over 14 amino acids. The CDR3: CASSLPADTGELFF. As DNA, the CDR3 is TGTGCCAGCAGTTTGCCAGCAGACACCGGGGAGCTGTTTTTT.

This chain connects TRBV12-3 or TRBV12-4 to TRBJ1-5, with D hard to call. There are 15 residues in the CDR3. V was shortened by 5 bases and J by 7 bases, with 18 bases between the two germline ends. This chain's CDR3 is CASSLLNWVGQPQHF. The CDR3 nucleotides read TGTGCCAGCAGTCTCCTAAATTGGGTCGGACAGCCCCAGCATTTT.

This clonotype has a handful of counts. This chain uses TRBV7-9 with TRBJ2-7; TRBD1 is a possible D gene (6 bases). CDR1 is SEHNR and CDR2 is FQNEAQ in the germline V gene (reference sequence). The CDR3 is 13 residues long. V lost 7 bases and J lost 2, with 12 bases in between. The CDR3: CASMRQGTYEQYF. The CDR3 region has the DNA TGTGCCAGCATGCGGCAGGGGACCTACGAGCAGTACTTC.

This clonotype was picked up a small number of times. The chain carries TRBV12-3 or TRBV12-4 and TRBJ2-5; D is undetermined. The CDR3 runs 14 residues. Between the trimmed V and J ends, which lost 6 bases and 1 base, there was a span of 12 bases. The DNA for the CDR3 is TGTGCCAGCAGCCGCCTATGGGGCCAAGAGACCCAGTACTTC. It codes for CASSRLWGQETQYF.

The chain joins TRBV6-2 or TRBV6-3 to TRBJ2-7; D uncertain. Germline assignment: CDR1 MNHEY and CDR2 SVGEGT. This CDR3 contains 13 residues. V gave up 6 bases and J gave up 1 base, with 10 bases separating them. The CDR3 loop is CASSKDPSYEQYF. CDR3 in DNA: TGTGCCAGCAGCAAGGACCCGTCCTACGAGCAGTACTTC.

The chain combines TRBV7-9 with TRBJ1-1; D is undetermined. Germline CDR1 and CDR2: SEHNR and FQNEAQ (reference sequence). Trimming removed 2 bases at V and 6 bases at J, with 10 bases between. The CDR3 runs to 13 residues. CDR3 residues: CASSLLRMAEAFF. Here the CDR3 DNA reads TGTGCCAGCAGCTTACTCAGGATGGCTGAAGCTTTCTTT.

There are a few counts of this clonotype. The chain has TRBV28 and TRBJ2-7; no reliable D call. This CDR3 comprises 15 residues. The V gene's germline CDR1 is MDHEN and CDR2 SYDVKM. The V gene lost 6 bases and the J gene lost 0 bases, with 15 bases spanning the gap. The CDR3 region is CASSHDEGSSYEQYF. CDR3 DNA sequence: TGTGCCAGCAGCCATGACGAAGGAAGCTCCTACGAGCAGTACTTC.

The table lists this clonotype with many counts. J is TRBJ2-3 and V is TRBV25-1; D unresolved. CDR1 is MGHDK and CDR2 is SYGVNS in the germline V gene. V was pared by 3 bases and J by 1 base, with 5 bases between. CDR3 size: 13 residues. For the CDR3, the DNA is TGTGCCAGCAGTGATCATGGCACAGATACGCAGTATTTT. This codes for CASSDHGTDTQYF.

The chain combines TRBV4-2 with TRBJ2-1, with 14 bases that match TRBD2. The CDR3 loop spans 16 amino acids. CDR1 and CDR2 from the germline V gene are LGHNA and YNFKEQ. The V and J ends lost 4 bases and 7 bases, in that order; junction bases with no gene match: 6. The CDR3 DNA reads TGTGCCAGCAGCCTCCGGACTAGCGGGGGGACAAATGAGCAGTTCTTC. Its protein product is CASSLRTSGGTNEQFF.

The rearrangement uses TRBV9 and TRBJ1-3, with D uncertain. Trimming stripped 0 bases from V and 2 bases from J, with 12 bases between. Germline values: CDR1 SGDLS, CDR2 YYNGEE. This CDR3 region has 16 residues. CDR3 sequence reads: CASSVAIEVPGNTIYF. The CDR3 DNA is TGTGCCAGCAGCGTAGCTATTGAGGTGCCTGGAAACACCATATATTTT.

This clonotype turned up a few times. The chain uses TRBV11-2 and TRBJ2-1, with D possibly being TRBD2 (5 bases). Germline V gene data show CDR1 as SGHAT and CDR2 as FQNNGV. Trimming removed 3 bases from V and 2 bases from J, with 8 bases in between. The CDR3 loop spans 14 amino acids. In DNA form, the CDR3 reads TGTGCCAGCAGCTTTTCCGGGGCCTACAATGAGCAGTTCTTC. Its translation is CASSFSGAYNEQFF.

The chain has TRBV7-2 and TRBJ1-1; D unclear. V lost 5 bases and J 0 bases, leaving 13 bases between the germline ends. This CDR3 spans 15 amino acids. Germline loops: CDR1 SGHTA, CDR2 FQGNSA. The CDR3 sequence is CASSPRPAVNTEAFF. The CDR3 coding sequence is TGTGCCAGCAGCCCCAGACCTGCAGTGAACACTGAAGCTTTCTTT. Full variable domain (remainder filled in from reference TRBV7-2 and TRBJ1-1): GAGVSQSPSNKVTEKGKDVELRCDPISGHTALYWYRQSLGQGLEFLIYFQGNSAPDKSGLPSDRFSAERTGGSVSTLTIQRTQQEDSAVYLCASSPRPAVNTEAFFGQGTRLTVV.

The rearrangement joins TRBV2 to TRBJ2-3, with TRBD1 matching 9 bases. The CDR3 extends over 16 amino acids. The germline CDR1 and CDR2 sequences are SNHLY and FYNNEI. V shed 3 bases and J 2 bases; nucleotides not matched to a gene: 6. DNA of the CDR3: TGTGCCAGCAGTGAGGAAGGGACAGGGATCACAGATACGCAGTATTTT. Translating it yields CASSEEGTGITDTQYF.

This clonotype has just a few counts. This chain uses TRBV4-3 with TRBJ2-5; the match to TRBD1 covers 7 bases. After removal of 5 bases from V and 7 bases from J, the junction contained 10 bases not matched to a gene. Germline CDR1 is LGHNA and CDR2 is YSLEER. The length of the CDR3 is 14 residues. The CDR3 nucleotides are TGCGCCAGCAGCTTAGACAGGGTTGAAGGGACCCAGTACTTC. Protein: CASSLDRVEGTQYF.

The chain couples TRBV12-3 or TRBV12-4 to TRBJ1-1; 7 nucleotides line up with TRBD1. After removal of 6 bases from V and 5 bases from J, the junction contained 9 bases not matched to a gene. The CDR3 covers 14 residues. CDR3 loop: CASRMTGRGTEAFF. The CDR3 nucleotides read TGTGCCAGCAGAATGACAGGGAGGGGGACTGAAGCTTTCTTT.

The chain links TRBV20-1 to TRBJ2-7; D is uncertain. The V end was cut by 1 base, the J end by 6 bases, with 13 bases between. Per germline, CDR1 DFQATT and CDR2 SNEGSKA (reference sequence). CDR3 length: 13 residues. The chain's CDR3 is CSARVALTGEQYF. The CDR3 DNA is TGCAGTGCTAGAGTTGCCCTAACGGGCGAGCAGTACTTC.

The rearrangement links TRBV9 to TRBJ2-1; 10 bases are a match to TRBD2. CDR3 length equals 14 residues. CDR1 is SGDLS, CDR2 YYNGEE, per germline. The J segment lost 6 bases and the V segment lost 4 bases, leaving 4 bases of the junction unmatched. This CDR3 reads CASSTGTSVNEQFF. CDR3 nucleotides: TGTGCCAGCAGCACAGGGACTAGCGTCAATGAGCAGTTCTTC. Using reference TRBV9 and TRBJ2-1 for the parts outside the CDR3, the full variable domain is DSGVTQTPKHLITATGQRVTLRCSPRSGDLSVYWYQQSLDQGLQFLIQYYNGEERAKGNILERFSAQQFPDLHSELNLSSLELGDSALYFCASSTGTSVNEQFFGPGTRLTVL.

This clonotype has at least ten counts. V usage is TRBV29-1 and J usage is TRBJ1-2; TRBD1 agrees at 9 bases. Germline lookup yields CDR1 SQVTM and CDR2 ANQGSEA. The CDR3 covers 12 residues. The J segment lost 2 bases and the V segment lost 7 bases, leaving 2 bases of the junction unmatched. This CDR3 is CSATGGNYGYTF. The DNA for the CDR3 is TGCAGCGCAACAGGGGGCAACTATGGCTACACCTTC.

This clonotype has a count of ten or more. This sequence joins TRBV27 and TRBJ1-1, with D unclear. The CDR3 has 14 amino acids. Germline V gene data show CDR1 as MNHEY and CDR2 as SMNVEV (reference sequence). Trimming took off 5 bases at V and 4 bases at J, with 14 bases between the two ends. The CDR3 region is CASSPSRYGTEAFF. The CDR3 nucleotides are TGTGCCAGCAGTCCGAGCAGGTATGGCACTGAAGCTTTCTTT.